Detailed here is one T cell receptor beta chain. Its antigen is not known. At one boundary the junction diverges from the germline segment, which might be a read error. Here immunoSEQ multiplex PCR was the method, and the copy in TCRdb shows in-frame clones only, minus some. The sample consists of over 150,000 clones, 85% to 90% of them appearing once. Germline V lookup: CDR1 SSHAT, CDR2 FNYEAQ (reference sequence). The CDR3 consists of 15 residues. The sample belongs to a study of T cell responses to AZD1222 COVID-19 vaccine. Overall study findings and caveats: The sample set comprised mostly white British donors with more females, and clonal diversity was possibly underestimated. Targets within unmutated variant regions were reportedly found for nearly half of spike-specific TCRs. After two AZD1222 doses, spike-specific TCR breadth and depth rose versus day 0.

Second-dose intervals of approximately 4 or approximately 12 weeks were pooled. The chain uses TRBV7-7 and TRBJ2-3; 7 nucleotides line up with TRBD2. The input for sequencing was peripheral blood, taken 28 days after the second AZD1222 dose. The clonotype originates from an adult who received the AZD1222 COVID-19 vaccine. DNA for the CDR3: TGTGCTAGCAGCCCCAGGGCGGGAGGCACAGATACGCAGTATTTT. Translation: CASSPRAGGTDTQYF.